Following are 26 T cell receptor beta chains from one sample sequenced in a study of blood T cell repertoires in COVID-19. TCRdb keeps only in-frame clones here, not all; method: immunoSEQ multiplex PCR. This table holds 150,000 or so clones, 84% found once. Input material: peripheral blood. The receptors originated from a human donor in a cohort sampled during active COVID-19.

The rearrangement joins TRBV19 to TRBJ1-4; 9 bases fit TRBD1. CDR3 length: 13 residues. The germline gives CDR1 LNHDA, CDR2 SQIVND (reference sequence). Trimming removed 8 bases from V and 8 bases from J; junction bases left unmatched: 6. Written as DNA, the CDR3 is TGTGCCAGTGACAGGGGGATGGGGGAAAAACTGTTTTTT. It yields the protein CASDRGMGEKLFF.

The rearrangement links TRBV6-5 to TRBJ2-1; 7 nucleotides agree with TRBD1. The V gene end was trimmed by 6 bases and the J gene end by 0 bases; junction bases not matched to a gene: 5. Germline CDR1 reads MNHEY; CDR2 reads SVGAGI. The CDR3 is 15 amino acids. The CDR3 DNA reads as TGTGCCAGCAGCATGACAGGGAGCTCCTACAATGAGCAGTTCTTC. Protein: CASSMTGSSYNEQFF.

This chain connects TRBV19 to TRBJ1-5; D might be TRBD1 (6 bases). This CDR3 is built from 13 residues. Germline loops: CDR1 LNHDA, CDR2 SQIVND (reference sequence). Trimming pared 5 bases from V and 6 bases from J, leaving 11 bases between. CDR3 sequence (DNA): TGTGCCAGTAGTCCAGACAGGAGTCAGCCCCAGCATTTT. Translating it yields CASSPDRSQPQHF.

This chain links TRBV7-2 with TRBJ2-1, with TRBD2 matching over 7 bases. The CDR3 sequence is 14 residues long. J was trimmed by 1 base and V by 10 bases; bases with no gene match: 7. Germline V gene lookup returns CDR1 SGHTA and CDR2 FQGNSA. The CDR3 loop is CATLLALSYNEQFF. The CDR3 DNA follows: TGTGCCACCTTACTAGCGCTTTCCTACAATGAGCAGTTCTTC.

This clone appeared a few times. The genes are TRBV4-3 and TRBJ2-1, with no clear D. V lost 1 base to trimming and J lost 8 bases, with 12 bases between them. Germline CDR1 and CDR2: LGHNA and YSLEER. This CDR3 is 14 amino acids long. The CDR3 sequence is CASSQVGSIYEQFF. CDR3 in DNA: TGCGCCAGCAGCCAAGTCGGTAGTATCTATGAGCAGTTCTTC.

This clone was observed once. The sample contains more than one DNA sequence encoding this CDR3. This chain uses TRBV11-3 with TRBJ2-1; TRBD1 agrees at 8 bases. Germline CDR1 reads SGHNT; CDR2 reads YENEEA. With V trimmed by 6 bases and J by 5 bases, 3 bases remained unmatched. The CDR3 loop spans 13 amino acids. This chain's CDR3 is CASSLDRDNEQFF. CDR3 coding DNA: TGTGCCAGCAGTCTGGACAGGGACAATGAGCAGTTCTTC.

V and J are TRBV7-2 and TRBJ1-4, with D maybe TRBD1 (5 bases). CDR3 length: 15 amino acids. The germline V and J ends were trimmed by 1 base and 4 bases, with 10 bases remaining between them. Germline CDR1 SGHTA, CDR2 FQGNSA. CDR3: CASSLVGEVNEKLFF. The DNA for the CDR3 is TGTGCCAGCAGCTTAGTAGGGGAGGTTAATGAAAAACTGTTTTTT. The full variable domain, its missing parts supplied by reference TRBV7-2 and TRBJ1-4, is GAGVSQSPSNKVTEKGKDVELRCDPISGHTALYWYRQSLGQGLEFLIYFQGNSAPDKSGLPSDRFSAERTGGSVSTLTIQRTQQEDSAVYLCASSLVGEVNEKLFFGSGTQLSVL.

The chain has TRBV5-1 and TRBJ2-1; 10 nucleotides match TRBD2. The V and J ends lost 3 bases and 8 bases, in that order; junction bases with no gene match: 14. Looked up from germline, CDR1 is SGHRS and CDR2 is YFSETQ. CDR3 length equals 17 residues. The CDR3 DNA reads as TGCGCCAGCAGCTCCCAAGGGACTAGCGTGACCGGTGATGAGCAGTTCTTC. Translated: CASSSQGTSVTGDEQFF.

This chain connects TRBV7-5 to TRBJ2-5; the D call in the table, TRBD2, was not verified against the DNA. TRBV7-5 has pseudogene status. The CDR3 length is 17 residues. The CDR3 DNA reads TGTGCCAGATCGATAGTGGGACTCTCCGCCCTCCAAGAGACCCAGTACTTC. Encoded protein: CARSIVGLSALQETQYF.

This clone was seen a single time. The chain joins TRBV12-3 or TRBV12-4 to TRBJ1-6; D is unclear. Between the trimmed V and J ends, which lost 5 bases and 10 bases, there was a span of 12 bases. The CDR3 is made up of 13 amino acids. The CDR3 sequence: CASSLQEGSPLHF. DNA for the CDR3: TGTGCCAGCAGTCTTCAGGAAGGATCACCCCTCCACTTT.

This clone was detected once. This chain joins TRBV7-3 and TRBJ2-1; D might be TRBD2 (5 bases). This CDR3 has 17 residues. The V end was cut by 2 bases, the J end by 3 bases, with 17 bases between. Per the germline V gene, CDR1 is SGHTA and CDR2 is FQGTGA. CDR3 coding DNA: TGTGCCAGCAGCTTATTGCCTAGCATTAGTAACTACAATGAGCAGTTCTTC. Encoded protein: CASSLLPSISNYNEQFF.

The chain employs TRBV19 and TRBJ1-3; D uncertain. V was cut by 4 bases and J by 2 bases, with 6 bases left in between. The germline V gene has CDR1 LNHDA and CDR2 SQIVND (reference sequence). The CDR3 covers 13 residues. CDR3 amino acids: CASSNLAGNTIYF. CDR3 coding DNA: TGTGCCAGTAGTAATCTCGCTGGAAACACCATATATTTT. The complete variable domain, with remaining parts taken from reference TRBV19 and TRBJ1-3, reads DGGITQSPKYLFRKEGQNVTLSCEQNLNHDAMYWYRQDPGQGLRLIYYSQIVNDFQKGDIAEGYSVSREKKESFPLTVTSAQKNPTAFYLCASSNLAGNTIYFGEGSWLTVV.

The CDR3 spells CASSKQLAGGPAGELFF. The CDR3 DNA is TGTGCCAGCAGTAAACAACTAGCGGGAGGCCCCGCCGGGGAGCTGTTTTTT. The chain combines TRBV6-2 or TRBV6-3 with TRBJ2-2; the match to TRBD2 covers 12 bases. Per germline, CDR1 MNHEY and CDR2 SVGEGT. After removal of 5 bases from V and 6 bases from J, the junction contained 10 bases not matched to a gene. The CDR3 contains 17 residues.

The chain recombines TRBV15 with TRBJ1-1; TRBD1 matches 12 bases. The CDR3 contains 20 residues. Germline-derived CDR1 and CDR2 are LNHNV and YYDKDF (reference sequence). V dropped 2 bases and J dropped 3; count of bases not matched to a gene: 16. This chain's CDR3 is CATSRYLWGQGAVTDTEAFF. CDR3 bases: TGTGCCACCAGCAGATACCTCTGGGGACAGGGGGCGGTGACGGACACTGAAGCTTTCTTT.

The gene calls are TRBV11-2 and TRBJ1-1; possible D gene TRBD1, 5 bases. CDR3 length equals 15 residues. Germline lookup yields CDR1 SGHAT and CDR2 FQNNGV. Trimming took off 5 bases at V and 1 base at J, with 14 bases between the two ends. The CDR3 loop is CASSPSGRGNTEAFF. The CDR3, as DNA: TGTGCCAGCAGCCCCTCAGGGCGGGGGAACACTGAAGCTTTCTTT. Full variable domain (outside the CDR3, taken from reference TRBV11-2 and TRBJ1-1): EAGVAQSPRYKIIEKRQSVAFWCNPISGHATLYWYQQILGQGPKLLIQFQNNGVVDDSQLPKDRFSAERLKGVDSTLKIQPAKLEDSAVYLCASSPSGRGNTEAFFGQGTRLTVV.

The chain carries TRBV7-8 and TRBJ1-2; 10 bases map to TRBD1. V lost 3 bases and J lost 3; bases outside the gene matches: 7. The CDR3 loop spans 16 amino acids. CDR1 SGHVS and CDR2 FQNEAQ come from the germline V gene. The CDR3 nucleotides read TGTGCCAGCAGCTTTCGGACAGGGGGAAGGGACTATGGCTACACCTTC. Residues: CASSFRTGGRDYGYTF.

In this sample, this clone turned up a few times. The chain couples TRBV10-3 to TRBJ2-1, with unresolved D. From germline, CDR1 is ENHRY and CDR2 SYGVKD. The CDR3 is made up of 15 amino acids. Trimming removed 2 bases at V and 5 bases at J, with 13 bases between. The CDR3 nucleotides read TGTGCCATCAGTGAGATCAAGGCAGGCCACAATGAGCAGTTCTTC. This gives the protein CAISEIKAGHNEQFF.

The rearrangement joins TRBV5-4 to TRBJ1-6; the D gene is possibly TRBD1 (6 bases). This CDR3 contains 15 residues. Germline loops: CDR1 SGHNT, CDR2 YYREEE (reference sequence). V shed 2 bases and J shed 3 bases, with 9 bases lying between them. The DNA of the CDR3 is TGTGCCAGCAGCTTAGGGGGGGACTATAATTCACCCCTCCACTTT. It specifies CASSLGGDYNSPLHF.

The chain links TRBV6-5 to TRBJ2-5; D unresolved. The germline gives CDR1 MNHEY, CDR2 SVGAGI. V gave up 6 bases and J gave up 7 bases, with 12 bases separating them. The CDR3 has 12 amino acids. In nucleotides, the CDR3 is TGTGCCAGCAGCTTACCCATCGGGACCCAGTACTTC. It translates to CASSLPIGTQYF.

The rearrangement joins TRBV7-3 to TRBJ1-6; D possibly corresponds to TRBD1 (5 bases). Trimming removed 5 bases from V and 8 bases from J, with 10 bases in between. The CDR3 is 13 amino acids. CDR1 SGHTA and CDR2 FQGTGA come from the germline V gene. The CDR3 here is CASSTGGDSPLHF. In DNA, the CDR3 is TGTGCCAGCAGCACCGGGGGAGATTCACCCCTCCACTTT.

V usage is TRBV5-5 and J usage is TRBJ1-1; TRBD1 matches 12 bases. Germline loops: CDR1 SGHKS, CDR2 YYEKEE (reference sequence). The CDR3 is made up of 16 amino acids. V lost 4 bases, J lost 7 bases, and 11 bases stayed unmatched. CDR3 nucleotide sequence: TGTGCCAGCAGCAGCGGTTGGGGACAGGGGGCAATTGAAGCTTTCTTT. Amino acids: CASSSGWGQGAIEAFF.

This sequence joins TRBV2 and TRBJ2-2; 7 bases are a match to TRBD1. Losses at the gene ends were 6 bases for V and 8 bases for J; bases not matched to a gene: 9. The CDR3 covers 14 residues. The V gene's germline CDR1 is SNHLY and CDR2 FYNNEI. CDR3 DNA: TGTGCCAGCAGCGGGACAGCCCGTGCAGGGGAGCTGTTTTTT. The encoded protein is CASSGTARAGELFF.

This clone has only one observation. The CDR3 region has the DNA TGTGCCAGCAGTTTAGGGACTGCAAGTGGCTACACCTTC. It yields the protein CASSLGTASGYTF. The V and J genes are TRBV12-3 or TRBV12-4 and TRBJ1-2, with D uncertain. The CDR3 has 13 amino acids. Trimming pared 1 base from V and 7 bases from J, leaving 10 bases between.

The chain combines TRBV19 with TRBJ1-6, with 7 nucleotides matching TRBD1. The CDR3 extends over 16 amino acids. CDR1 and CDR2 (germline): LNHDA, SQIVND (reference sequence). The V gene end was trimmed by 7 bases and the J gene end by 2 bases; junction bases not matched to a gene: 8. Here the CDR3 DNA reads TGTGCCAGTACGTCAGGGGGTAGCCCCTATAATTCACCCCTCCACTTT. Its protein product is CASTSGGSPYNSPLHF.

J is TRBJ2-1 and V is TRBV7-8; 7 nucleotides match TRBD1. CDR1 and CDR2 (germline): SGHVS, FQNEAQ. This CDR3 has 14 residues. The ends lost 8 bases at V and 8 bases at J; junction bases unmatched: 12. In nucleotides, the CDR3 is TGTGCCAGCTATCGGGACAGCCCTTACGATGAGCAGTTCTTC. This sequence encodes CASYRDSPYDEQFF.

Only one count was recorded for this clone. The chain uses TRBV3-1 (or the pseudogene TRBV3-2) and TRBJ2-2; tentative D call: TRBD1 (5 bases). In germline, CDR1 is LGHDT, CDR2 YNNKEL (reference sequence). V was cut by 0 bases and J by 7 bases, with 9 bases left in between. The CDR3 totals 14 residues. In nucleotides, the CDR3 is TGTGCCAGCAGCCAAGACAGGGTTTTCGGGGAGCTGTTTTTT. This sequence encodes CASSQDRVFGELFF.